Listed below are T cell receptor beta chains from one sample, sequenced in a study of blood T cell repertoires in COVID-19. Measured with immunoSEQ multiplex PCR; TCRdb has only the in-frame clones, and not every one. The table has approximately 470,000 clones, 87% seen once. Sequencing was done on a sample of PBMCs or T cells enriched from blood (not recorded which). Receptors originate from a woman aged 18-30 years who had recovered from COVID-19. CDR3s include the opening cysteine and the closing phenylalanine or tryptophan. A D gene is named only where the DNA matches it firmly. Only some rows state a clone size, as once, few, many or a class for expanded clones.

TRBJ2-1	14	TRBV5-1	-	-	CASSPTSTGNEQFF	TGCGCCAGCAGCCCTACTAGTACTGGCAATGAGCAGTTCTTC
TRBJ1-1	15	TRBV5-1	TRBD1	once	CASSLDPGQGSTAFF	TGCGCCAGCAGCTTGGATCCGGGACAGGGGTCGACGGCTTTCTTT
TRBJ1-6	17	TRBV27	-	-	CASSLRQGGIYNSPLHF	TGTGCCAGCAGTTTACGGCAGGGTGGTATTTATAATTCACCCCTCCACTTT
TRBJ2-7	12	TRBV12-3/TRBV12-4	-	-	CASHKEAGQQYF	TGTGCCAGCCACAAAGAGGCGGGACAGCAGTACTTC
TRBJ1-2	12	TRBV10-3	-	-	CAISQDRGGYTF	TGTGCCATCAGTCAGGACCGGGGGGGCTACACCTTC
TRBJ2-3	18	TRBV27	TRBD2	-	CASSLRTSGGAGSDTQYF	TGTGCCAGCAGTCTCCGGACTAGCGGGGGGGCAGGATCAGATACGCAGTATTTT
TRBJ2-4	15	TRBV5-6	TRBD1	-	CASSLGGLAKNIQYF	TGTGCCAGCAGCTTAGGGGGCCTAGCCAAAAACATTCAGTACTTC
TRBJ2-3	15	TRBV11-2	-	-	CASSLREISQDTQYF	TGTGCCAGCAGCTTGCGTGAAATATCCCAAGATACGCAGTATTTT
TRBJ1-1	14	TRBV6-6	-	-	CASSYGGRNTEAFF	TGTGCCAGCAGTTACGGTGGGAGGAACACTGAAGCTTTCTTT
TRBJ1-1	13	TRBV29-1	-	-	CSVTGIMNTEAFF	TGCAGCGTTACAGGAATAATGAACACTGAAGCTTTCTTT
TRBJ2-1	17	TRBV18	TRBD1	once	CASSPILGQGATNEQFF	TGTGCCAGCTCACCAATTCTGGGACAGGGGGCTACCAATGAGCAGTTCTTC
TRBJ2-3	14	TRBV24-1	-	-	CATSEDGAVDTQYF	TGTGCCACCAGTGAGGATGGGGCGGTAGATACGCAGTATTTT
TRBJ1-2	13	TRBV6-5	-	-	CASSSRSTYGYTF	TGTGCCAGCAGTTCCCGGAGCACTTATGGCTACACCTTC
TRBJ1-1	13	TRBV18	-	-	CASSLGHRIEAFF	TGTGCCAGCTCATTGGGACACCGGATTGAAGCTTTCTTT
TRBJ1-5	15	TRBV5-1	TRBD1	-	CASSPGTGVNQPQHF	TGCGCCAGCAGCCCCGGGACAGGGGTCAATCAGCCCCAGCATTTT
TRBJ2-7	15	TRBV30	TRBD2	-	CAWTQGLTVTYEQYF	TGTGCCTGGACCCAGGGACTAACCGTAACCTACGAGCAGTACTTC
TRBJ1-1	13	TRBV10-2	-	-	CASSLQKNTEAFF	TGCGCCAGCAGCCTGCAGAAGAACACTGAAGCTTTCTTT
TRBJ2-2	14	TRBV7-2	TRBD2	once	CASTRDYYTGELFF	TGTGCCAGCACCCGGGACTACTACACCGGGGAGCTGTTTTTT
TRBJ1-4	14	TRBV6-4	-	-	CASTGGQMNEKLFF	TGTGCCTCCACCGGGGGGCAGATGAATGAAAAACTGTTTTTT
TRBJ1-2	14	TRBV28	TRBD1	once	CASSSRDRVHGYTF	TGTGCCAGCAGTTCACGGGACAGGGTTCACGGCTACACCTTC
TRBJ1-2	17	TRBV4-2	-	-	CASSQDQHDTSNYGYTF	TGTGCCAGCAGCCAAGATCAACATGACACCTCTAACTATGGCTACACCTTC
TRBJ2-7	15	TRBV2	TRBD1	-	CASSLQGALDYEQYF	TGTGCCAGCAGTCTACAGGGGGCGCTTGACTACGAGCAGTACTTC
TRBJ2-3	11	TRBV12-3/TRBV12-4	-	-	CASSPGDTQYF	TGTGCCAGCAGTCCGGGAGATACGCAGTATTTT
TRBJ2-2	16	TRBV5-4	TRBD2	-	CASSLAGGRRTGELFF	TGTGCCAGCAGCTTAGCGGGGGGGCGGCGGACCGGGGAGCTGTTTTTT
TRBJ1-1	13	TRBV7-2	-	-	CASSSQLNTEAFF	TGTGCCAGCAGCTCACAGTTGAACACTGAAGCTTTCTTT
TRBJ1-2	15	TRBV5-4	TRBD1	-	CASSRGQGKDYGYTF	TGTGCCAGCAGCCGGGGACAGGGCAAGGACTATGGCTACACCTTC
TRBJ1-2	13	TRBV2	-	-	CASSEAGPYGYTF	TGTGCCAGCAGTGAAGCGGGGCCTTATGGCTACACCTTC
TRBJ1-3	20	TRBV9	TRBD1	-	CASSAIHTGTGPHGGNTIYF	TGTGCCAGCAGCGCCATCCACACAGGGACAGGACCACACGGTGGAAACACCATATATTTT
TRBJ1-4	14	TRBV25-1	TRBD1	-	CASSSWDSSEKLFF	TGTGCCAGCAGTTCATGGGACAGTAGTGAAAAACTGTTTTTT